This TCR beta chain originates from a study of lymphopenia after photon versus proton radiotherapy (dated by TCRdb to about 2019). Regarding the research as a whole: The study compared the immunological effects of photon versus proton radiation therapy in patients with gastrointestinal tumors who developed high-grade lymphopenia. The 20 or so patients in the cohort had gastrointestinal tumors, were treated with either photon or proton therapy, and subsequently developed lymphopenia. The goal of the study was to describe how the two radiation modalities differ in their effects on the immune system.

The library relied on the immunoSEQ multiplex PCR assay. T cell repertoires were profiled with deep sequencing of rearranged TCR beta loci together with multiparametric flow cytometry. Here the immuneACCESS table is served through TCRdb, limited to in-frame sequences with V and J called. Missing clones are a known gap in these copies; in checked studies unresolved V genes cover under half, and the rest lacks a known reason. This sample gives tens of thousands of clones in total; about 89% of them show up just once. Jointly, the top ten make up 11% of the sample. Summary of the overall study and its limitations: The survival association was assessed only in patients who died, and the authors presented better survival with proton therapy as a possibility rather than a demonstrated result. After the lymphocyte count nadir, oligoclonal expansion, especially of CD8+ Temra cells, was observed in photon-treated repertoires, and the drop in diversity was driven by this expansion. Relative stability during treatment was observed in proton-treated patients, whereas loss of naive T cells and TCR diversity and gain of effector/memory populations were observed in photon-treated patients. Across the cohort, an inverse correlation was found between a larger post-nadir drop in TCR diversity and overall survival time among patients who died.

The germline V gene provides CDR1 SGHTA and CDR2 FQGNSA. Including cysteine and phenylalanine, the CDR3 has 14 amino acids. Only the CDR3 DNA is retained, 42 bases long and in frame from the first base. The germline V end is reduced by 5 bases and the J end by 1 base; junction bases left unmatched: 2. This clone appeared a few times. Its antigen is still unknown. No much larger clone exists at a distance of one base, and base qualities are not known. Recombination linked TRBV7-2 to TRBJ2-3; the central 8 bases match TRBD1. The source is an elderly man with esophageal cancer. The specimen comprised peripheral blood, sampled from a patient treated with proton-based radiotherapy. The nucleotides read TGTGCCAGCAGCCCGGACAGGGGCACAGATACGCAGTATTTT. The encoded protein is CASSPDRGTDTQYF.